This entry lists 17 T cell receptor beta chains sequenced from one sample in a study of T cells in Graves' hyperthyroidism and ophthalmopathy. What was amplified from RNA transcripts were TCR beta CDR3 regions. The HTBI primer set served for first-round RT-PCR of the TCR CDR3. TCRdb re-analysed the multiplex PCR reads in MiXCR, keeping a single row per CDR3 protein. The table shows about 540,000 distinct CDR3 sequences, with 35% to 55% occurring only once. The sequenced sample was peripheral blood or thyroid tissue (not recorded which). The receptors were gathered from a woman aged 18-30 years with Graves' hyperthyroidism.

At least ten counts were recorded for this clonotype. The CDR3 DNA reads as TGTGCCAGCAGCCCGCGGGACACCCCCTACGAGCAGTACTTC. It codes for CASSPRDTPYEQYF. The rearrangement joins TRBV7-9 to TRBJ2-7; D may correspond to TRBD1 or TRBD2 (6 bases each). The ends were cut back, 5 bases at V and 2 bases at J, with 13 bases in the middle. The CDR3 length is 14 residues. The V gene's germline CDR1 is SEHNR and CDR2 FQNEAQ (reference sequence).

Details on this clonotype: With a much larger clone just one base away, this may be a read error. V is TRBV12-3 or TRBV12-4 and J is TRBJ2-7; D gene uncertain. Trimming left V 1 base short and J 6 bases short, with 16 bases between. CDR3 length: 15 amino acids. The CDR3 reads CASSLGTIPPCEQYF. For the CDR3, the DNA is TGTGCCAGCAGTTTAGGTACAATACCCCCTTGCGAGCAGTACTTC.

Here the CDR3 reads CSEGAGRFGYTF. CDR3 DNA: TGCAGTGAGGGTGCAGGTCGTTTTGGCTACACCTTC. V is TRBV20-1 and J is TRBJ1-2; D gene ambiguous. The CDR3 is 12 residues long. Trimming cost V 7 bases and J 7 bases, with 16 bases left between them. In germline, CDR1 is DFQATT, CDR2 SNEGSKA (reference sequence).

Ten or more counts support this clonotype. The CDR3 nucleotides read TGTGCCAGCAGCGCTCGGGACAGGCATTCACCCCTCCACTTT. This codes for CASSARDRHSPLHF. The chain uses TRBV2 and TRBJ1-6; 8 bases agree with TRBD1. The V and J ends lost 6 bases and 8 bases, in that order; junction bases with no gene match: 6. The germline V gene encodes CDR1 SNHLY and CDR2 FYNNEI. CDR3 length equals 14 residues. Full variable domain (remainder filled in from reference TRBV2 and TRBJ1-6): EPEVTQTPSHQVTQMGQEVILRCVPISNHLYFYWYRQILGQKVEFLVSFYNNEISEKSEIFDDQFSVERPDGSNFTLKIRSTKLEDSAMYFCASSARDRHSPLHFGNGTRLTVT.

The rearrangement uses TRBV15 and TRBJ2-2; D assignment may be TRBD1 or TRBD2 (5 bases each). Germline loops: CDR1 LNHNV, CDR2 YYDKDF (reference sequence). This CDR3 has 17 amino acids. V was clipped by 3 bases and J by 3 bases, with 17 bases between them. The CDR3, as DNA: TGTGCCACCAGCAGTGATGGGGGAAGGGGAGACACCGGGGAGCTGTTTTTT. Residues: CATSSDGGRGDTGELFF.

A remark on this clonotype: One junction end disagrees with the germline gene, perhaps due to a read error. The rearrangement uses TRBV10-2 and TRBJ2-7; D remains ambiguous. This CDR3 has 13 amino acids. CDR1 WSHSY and CDR2 SAAADI come from the germline V gene. In DNA, the CDR3 is TGTGCCAGCTCACCACCGGCGAATTACGAGCAGTACTTC. It is translated as CASSPPANYEQYF.

This clonotype was observed many times. The chain has TRBV12-3 or TRBV12-4 and TRBJ2-2, with 9 nucleotides matching TRBD2. The CDR3 is 15 residues long. Trimming removed 3 bases from V and 5 bases from J; junction bases left unmatched: 4. The CDR3 reads CASSLIAGVTGELFF. The DNA for the CDR3 is TGTGCCAGCAGTTTGATAGCGGGAGTTACCGGGGAGCTGTTTTTT.

The rearrangement uses TRBV5-1 and TRBJ2-2; 9 bases are a match to TRBD2. This CDR3 has 16 residues. J was trimmed by 3 bases and V by 1 base; bases with no gene match: 4. Per germline, CDR1 SGHRS and CDR2 YFSETQ. In nucleotides, the CDR3 is TGCGCCAGCAGCTTGTGGGCTAGCGGGGACACCGGGGAGCTGTTTTTT. It is translated as CASSLWASGDTGELFF.

Notes on this clonotype: One base away lies a much larger clone, so this may be a sequencing read error. The chain is built from TRBV4-1 and TRBJ2-6; D may be TRBD1 (5 bases). Deletions cut 0 bases from V and 2 bases from J, with 5 bases between. Germline assignment: CDR1 MGHRA and CDR2 YSYEKL. CDR3 length: 15 amino acids. The CDR3 region is CASSQEGPGANVLTF. The CDR3 DNA sequence: TGCGCCAGCAGCCAAGAGGGGCCTGGGGCCAACGTCCTGACTTTC.

V and J are TRBV11-2 and TRBJ1-5; D is perhaps TRBD1 (5 bases). The CDR3 is 19 residues long. V was cut by 7 bases and J by 4 bases, with 29 bases left in between. The V gene's germline CDR1 is SGHAT and CDR2 FQNNGV. In nucleotides, the CDR3 is TGTGCCAGCACCAACTCCTTAGAGATCCCAGGGTTCAGAAATCAGCCCCAGCATTTT. As protein: CASTNSLEIPGFRNQPQHF.

V is TRBV13 and J is TRBJ1-5; D may be TRBD1 (5 bases). The CDR3 has 16 amino acids. Germline values: CDR1 PRHDT, CDR2 FYEKMQ (reference sequence). V was clipped by 5 bases and J by 11 bases, with 25 bases between them. CDR3 sequence reads: CASSDQTGPAGETQHF. The CDR3 DNA reads TGTGCCAGCAGCGACCAAACAGGTCCCGCGGGGGAGACCCAGCATTTT.

The V gene is TRBV5-1, the J gene TRBJ1-1, with D unresolved. The germline V gene encodes CDR1 SGHRS and CDR2 YFSETQ. V was pared by 1 base and J by 8 bases, with 12 bases between. There are 13 residues in the CDR3. The CDR3 spells CASSLKGKKEAFF. In DNA form, the CDR3 reads TGCGCCAGCAGCTTGAAAGGGAAGAAGGAAGCTTTCTTT.

The rearrangement joins TRBV19 to TRBJ1-5; perhaps TRBD1 as D (5 bases). CDR3 size: 12 residues. Trimming took 7 bases from V and 5 from J, leaving 9 bases between them. Germline lookup yields CDR1 LNHDA and CDR2 SQIVND (reference sequence). CDR3 loop: CASTGTHQPQHF. The CDR3 nucleotides are TGTGCCAGTACTGGGACCCATCAGCCCCAGCATTTT.

This clonotype occurred many times. The genes are TRBV7-9 and TRBJ1-6; a weak D match, TRBD1 (6 bases). This CDR3 spans 12 amino acids. From germline, CDR1 is SEHNR and CDR2 FQNEAQ (reference sequence). The V end was cut by 11 bases, the J end by 5 bases, with 10 bases between. CDR3: CASRTDNSPLHF. The DNA for the CDR3 is TGTGCCTCCCGGACAGATAATTCACCCCTCCACTTT.

V is TRBV7-9 and J is TRBJ2-3; the match to TRBD2 covers 8 bases. The V gene end was trimmed by 6 bases and the J gene end by 3 bases; junction bases not matched to a gene: 20. Germline loops: CDR1 SEHNR, CDR2 FQNEAQ (reference sequence). This CDR3 is built from 19 residues. In nucleotides, the CDR3 is TGTGCCAGCAGTCTGGGGACATTCGGCGGGAGGATGAGTACAGATACGCAGTATTTT. This gives the protein CASSLGTFGGRMSTDTQYF. Looking up the rest from reference TRBV7-9 and TRBJ2-3 gives the full variable domain: DTGVSQNPRHKITKRGQNVTFRCDPISEHNRLYWYRQTLGQGPEFLTYFQNEAQLEKSRLLSDRFSAERPKGSFSTLEIQRTEQGDSAMYLCASSLGTFGGRMSTDTQYFGPGTRLTVL.

The J gene is TRBJ2-2, the V gene TRBV7-2, with D unresolved. Between the trimmed V and J ends, which lost 1 base and 8 bases, there was a span of 11 bases. The CDR3 is 14 residues long. The germline CDR1 and CDR2 sequences are SGHTA and FQGNSA. As DNA, the CDR3 is TGTGCCAGCAGCTTAGTTCGCGGAAAGGGGGAGCTGTTTTTT. Translation gives CASSLVRGKGELFF.

On this clonotype itself: A read error may be the cause here, since a much bigger clone is one base away. V gene TRBV7-9 combines with J gene TRBJ1-5, with D perhaps TRBD1 (5 bases). The CDR3 loop spans 14 amino acids. Trimming pared 5 bases from V and 4 bases from J, leaving 12 bases between. Germline V gives CDR1 SEHNR, CDR2 FQNEAQ (reference sequence). The CDR3 DNA sequence: TGTGCCAGCAGCCAAATGACAGCTAATCAGCCCCAGCATTTT. Protein product: CASSQMTANQPQHF.